The sequence of this T cell receptor beta chain was determined in a study of OX40 agonist ivuxolimab in advanced cancers. Overall study: Ivuxolimab, an antibody that agonizes OX40 (CD134), was administered to the patients. Patients with prior anti-PD-1, anti-PD-L1 or anti-CTLA-4 therapy were eligible; less than 50% had some. The study's findings and limits: Dosing at 0.1 to 3.0 mg/kg was accompanied by clonal expansion of CD4+ and CD8+ blood T cells by week 6. In general, CD8+ T cells held more expanded clones than CD4+ did, on average.

Method: immunoSEQ multiplex PCR; TCRdb's copy keeps in-frame clones and lacks some. Of 55,000 to 75,000 clones in the sample, 70% to 90% were seen once. This clone showed up just once. Its antigen is unidentified. The germline V gene encodes CDR1 LNHNV and CDR2 YYDKDF (reference sequence). V lost 5 bases and J lost 7, with 9 bases in between. The CDR3 consists of 12 residues. The rearrangement uses TRBV15 and TRBJ1-5, with D unresolved. The input for sequencing was CD4+ or CD8+ T cells sorted from blood, taken in a trial of the OX40 agonist ivuxolimab. The sequence was collected from an adult with an advanced solid tumor such as melanoma, head and neck, liver or kidney cancer. The CDR3 DNA sequence: TGTGCCACCAGCGAGGGTTTCCAGCCCCAGCATTTT. Its protein is CATSEGFQPQHF.